The clone carrying this TCR beta chain appeared many times. Its specificity is not known. This entry belongs to a study of T cells in Graves' hyperthyroidism and ophthalmopathy. Uncontrolled infection, other autoimmune disease, pregnancy or lactation led to exclusion. This CDR3 is 14 amino acids long. Trimming stripped 4 bases from V and 4 bases from J, with 14 bases between. Germline CDR1 and CDR2: SGHKS and YYEKEE (reference sequence). Using RNA transcripts as the source, TCR beta CDR3 regions were amplified. RT-PCR in the first round (using the HTBI primer set) targeted the TCR CDR3. One entry per CDR3 protein results from TCRdb running MiXCR on the multiplex PCR reads. This sample has fewer than 500,000 distinct CDR3 sequences, with roughly 12% found just once. Study-level findings and limits: A 13 V-J model separated ophthalmopathy from stable hyperthyroidism.

The TCR originated in a man aged 25 to 45 with Graves' hyperthyroidism that later progressed to Graves' ophthalmopathy. This sequence joins TRBV5-5 and TRBJ2-5; D possibly corresponds to TRBD1 (6 bases). Sequencing was done on a sample of blood. This chain's CDR3 is CASSLPGAAETQYF. As DNA, the CDR3 is TGTGCCAGCAGCCTTCCAGGGGCGGCAGAGACCCAGTACTTC.